A selection of T cell receptor beta chains follows, all from one sample in a study of OX40 agonist ivuxolimab in advanced cancers. Assay: immunoSEQ multiplex PCR; the TCRdb copy retains only in-frame clones and omits some. The profile covers roughly 100,000 clones, with 70% to 90% appearing a single time and 0.79% taken by the ten largest. This sample comprised CD4+ or CD8+ T cells sorted from blood, obtained in a trial of the OX40 agonist ivuxolimab. The receptors were sampled from an adult with an advanced solid tumor such as melanoma, head and neck, liver or kidney cancer. CDR3s include the opening cysteine and the closing phenylalanine or tryptophan. D genes are given only for firm matches. Only part of the rows carry a size: once, few, many, or a class if the clone is expanded.

D gene: -; J gene: TRBJ1-1; V gene: TRBV7-9; clone size: -; CDR3 protein: CASILGIGTEAFF; CDR3 DNA: TGTGCCAGCATACTTGGTATAGGCACTGAAGCTTTCTTT
D gene: -; J gene: TRBJ2-3; V gene: TRBV4-2; clone size: -; CDR3 protein: CASSQGQEASDTQYF; CDR3 DNA: TGTGCCAGCAGCCAGGGGCAGGAAGCATCAGATACGCAGTATTTT
D gene: -; J gene: TRBJ1-2; V gene: TRBV7-9; clone size: once; CDR3 protein: CASSLGDSSYGYTF; CDR3 DNA: TGTGCCAGCAGCTTAGGTGACAGTTCCTATGGCTACACCTTC
D gene: -; J gene: TRBJ2-1; V gene: TRBV2; clone size: few; CDR3 protein: CASSSTSKNRNEQFF; CDR3 DNA: TGTGCCAGCAGCAGTACTAGTAAGAATCGGAATGAGCAGTTCTTC
D gene: TRBD1; J gene: TRBJ2-1; V gene: TRBV15; clone size: -; CDR3 protein: CATSRDHGTGRNEQFF; CDR3 DNA: TGTGCCACCAGCAGAGATCATGGGACAGGGAGGAATGAGCAGTTCTTC
D gene: TRBD1; J gene: TRBJ1-6; V gene: TRBV7-9; clone size: once; CDR3 protein: CASSARTGDSPLHF; CDR3 DNA: TGTGCCAGCAGCGCGCGAACAGGGGATTCACCCCTCCACTTT
D gene: TRBD1; J gene: TRBJ2-3; V gene: TRBV30; clone size: -; CDR3 protein: CARQTGQSTDTQYF; CDR3 DNA: TGTGCCCGTCAAACGGGACAGAGCACAGATACGCAGTATTTT
D gene: -; J gene: TRBJ2-5; V gene: TRBV2; clone size: -; CDR3 protein: CASSMGDQETQYF; CDR3 DNA: TGTGCCAGCAGTATGGGGGACCAAGAGACCCAGTACTTC
D gene: -; J gene: TRBJ2-7; V gene: TRBV6-5; clone size: -; CDR3 protein: CASTSQRTASYEQYF; CDR3 DNA: TGTGCCAGCACCAGTCAGAGGACAGCCTCCTACGAGCAGTACTTC
D gene: -; J gene: TRBJ2-3; V gene: TRBV5-1; clone size: -; CDR3 protein: CASSLGWRGITDTQYF; CDR3 DNA: TGCGCCAGCAGCTTGGGATGGCGGGGCATCACAGATACGCAGTATTTT
D gene: -; J gene: TRBJ1-6; V gene: TRBV7-3; clone size: once; CDR3 protein: CASVPVGSLLHF; CDR3 DNA: TGTGCCAGCGTTCCTGTTGGGTCGCTCCTCCACTTT
D gene: TRBD2; J gene: TRBJ2-1; V gene: TRBV5-4; clone size: -; CDR3 protein: CASSLVGAGVQFF; CDR3 DNA: TGTGCCAGCAGCTTGGTGGGTGCGGGGGTGCAGTTCTTC
D gene: TRBD2; J gene: TRBJ2-1; V gene: TRBV19; clone size: -; CDR3 protein: CASIDCSGGADEQFF; CDR3 DNA: TGTGCCAGTATTGACTGTAGCGGGGGGGCCGATGAGCAGTTCTTC
D gene: -; J gene: TRBJ1-2; V gene: TRBV7-9; clone size: -; CDR3 protein: CASSLDGVIYGYTF; CDR3 DNA: TGTGCCAGCAGCTTGGACGGAGTAATCTATGGCTACACCTTC
D gene: -; J gene: TRBJ2-3; V gene: TRBV7-2; clone size: -; CDR3 protein: CASSPLRLVADTQYF; CDR3 DNA: TGTGCCAGCAGCCCGCTCCGGCTAGTCGCAGATACGCAGTATTTT
D gene: -; J gene: TRBJ1-6; V gene: TRBV5-6; clone size: -; CDR3 protein: CASSLGVGANSPLHF; CDR3 DNA: TGTGCCAGCAGCTTGGGCGTAGGCGCTAATTCACCCCTCCACTTT
D gene: -; J gene: TRBJ2-1; V gene: TRBV11-3; clone size: -; CDR3 protein: CASSNTMDEQFF; CDR3 DNA: TGTGCCAGCAGCAATACAATGGATGAGCAGTTCTTC
D gene: TRBD2; J gene: TRBJ2-2; V gene: TRBV5-1; clone size: -; CDR3 protein: CASSLVGLAGVGELFF; CDR3 DNA: TGCGCCAGCAGCTTGGTCGGCCTAGCGGGTGTCGGGGAGCTGTTTTTT
D gene: -; J gene: TRBJ1-2; V gene: TRBV7-2; clone size: -; CDR3 protein: CASSSGTNYGYTF; CDR3 DNA: TGTGCCAGCAGCTCCGGGACAAACTATGGCTACACCTTC
D gene: -; J gene: TRBJ2-7; V gene: TRBV19; clone size: -; CDR3 protein: CASSPRGRGYNYEQYF; CDR3 DNA: TGTGCCAGTAGCCCGCGGGGGCGGGGCTATAACTACGAGCAGTACTTC
D gene: -; J gene: TRBJ1-3; V gene: TRBV18; clone size: once; CDR3 protein: CASSQTVATGNTIYF; CDR3 DNA: TGTGCCAGCTCACAGACAGTCGCCACCGGAAACACCATATATTTT
D gene: -; J gene: TRBJ1-4; V gene: TRBV7-8; clone size: -; CDR3 protein: CASSLGGMTEKLFF; CDR3 DNA: TGTGCCAGCAGCTTAGGAGGGATGACTGAAAAACTGTTTTTT
D gene: -; J gene: TRBJ1-5; V gene: TRBV19; clone size: -; CDR3 protein: CASRQLRHSNQPQHF; CDR3 DNA: TGTGCCAGCCGACAACTTAGGCATAGCAATCAGCCCCAGCATTTT
D gene: -; J gene: TRBJ1-4; V gene: TRBV7-2; clone size: -; CDR3 protein: CASSLQGNGNEKLFF; CDR3 DNA: TGTGCCAGCAGCTTGCAGGGCAATGGTAATGAAAAACTGTTTTTT
D gene: -; J gene: TRBJ2-7; V gene: TRBV6-6; clone size: -; CDR3 protein: CASSYPPGGASYEQYF; CDR3 DNA: TGTGCCAGCAGTTACCCCCCGGGGGGCGCGTCCTACGAGCAGTACTTC
D gene: TRBD1; J gene: TRBJ2-2; V gene: TRBV4-1; clone size: -; CDR3 protein: CASSQDLQGTTGELFF; CDR3 DNA: TGCGCCAGCAGCCAAGATCTACAGGGGACCACCGGGGAGCTGTTTTTT
D gene: -; J gene: TRBJ1-1; V gene: TRBV18; clone size: -; CDR3 protein: CASSLRRTETEAFF; CDR3 DNA: TGTGCCAGCTCACTCCGCAGGACGGAGACTGAAGCTTTCTTT
D gene: -; J gene: TRBJ1-5; V gene: TRBV7-9; clone size: -; CDR3 protein: CASVRTGGEPQHF; CDR3 DNA: TGTGCCAGCGTCAGGACTGGGGGCGAGCCCCAGCATTTT
D gene: -; J gene: TRBJ1-2; V gene: TRBV14; clone size: -; CDR3 protein: CASSQGQAGAYGYTF; CDR3 DNA: TGTGCCAGCAGCCAAGGACAGGCAGGGGCTTATGGCTACACCTTC
D gene: -; J gene: TRBJ1-1; V gene: TRBV10-3; clone size: -; CDR3 protein: CAISEGLPEAFF; CDR3 DNA: TGTGCCATCAGTGAGGGTTTACCTGAAGCTTTCTTT
D gene: TRBD2; J gene: TRBJ2-3; V gene: TRBV7-2; clone size: -; CDR3 protein: CASSLALRAGTSGAYTQYF; CDR3 DNA: TGTGCCAGCAGCTTAGCTCTAAGAGCCGGGACTAGCGGGGCTTATACGCAGTATTTT
D gene: -; J gene: TRBJ2-5; V gene: TRBV28; clone size: -; CDR3 protein: CASSLSLETQYF; CDR3 DNA: TGTGCCAGCAGTTTGTCTCTGGAGACCCAGTACTTC
D gene: TRBD2; J gene: TRBJ2-3; V gene: TRBV18; clone size: -; CDR3 protein: CASSPRTSPTDTQYF; CDR3 DNA: TGTGCCAGCTCACCGCGGACTAGCCCAACAGATACGCAGTATTTT
D gene: -; J gene: TRBJ2-2; V gene: TRBV28; clone size: -; CDR3 protein: CASSTGPHPGELFF; CDR3 DNA: TGTGCCAGCAGCACCGGACCGCACCCCGGGGAGCTGTTTTTT
D gene: -; J gene: TRBJ1-1; V gene: TRBV6-5; clone size: -; CDR3 protein: CASSKGRTTEAFF; CDR3 DNA: TGTGCCAGCAGCAAAGGTAGGACAACTGAAGCTTTCTTT
D gene: -; J gene: TRBJ1-4; V gene: TRBV18; clone size: -; CDR3 protein: CASSQGIPDNEKLFF; CDR3 DNA: TGTGCCAGCTCGCAGGGAATCCCCGATAATGAAAAACTGTTTTTT
D gene: -; J gene: TRBJ1-5; V gene: TRBV28; clone size: -; CDR3 protein: CATSVGGRSQPQHF; CDR3 DNA: TGTGCCACCTCGGTCGGGGGTCGTAGTCAGCCCCAGCATTTT
D gene: -; J gene: TRBJ2-7; V gene: TRBV5-1; clone size: -; CDR3 protein: CASSLSQGLEQYF; CDR3 DNA: TGCGCCAGCAGCTTGTCTCAGGGTTTGGAGCAGTACTTC
D gene: -; J gene: TRBJ2-3; V gene: TRBV5-1; clone size: -; CDR3 protein: CASSRGHPSADTQYF; CDR3 DNA: TGCGCCAGCAGCAGGGGACACCCCAGCGCAGATACGCAGTATTTT